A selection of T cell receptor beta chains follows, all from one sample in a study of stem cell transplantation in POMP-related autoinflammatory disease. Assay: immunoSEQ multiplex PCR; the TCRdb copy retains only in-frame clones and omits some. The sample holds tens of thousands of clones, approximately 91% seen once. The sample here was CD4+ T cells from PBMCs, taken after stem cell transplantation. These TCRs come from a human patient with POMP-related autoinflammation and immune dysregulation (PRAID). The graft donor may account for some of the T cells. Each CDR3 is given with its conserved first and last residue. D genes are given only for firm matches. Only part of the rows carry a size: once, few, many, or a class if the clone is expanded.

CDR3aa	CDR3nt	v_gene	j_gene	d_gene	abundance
CASSEQNPWGSGELFF	TGTGCCAGCAGTGAACAGAACCCTTGGGGGTCCGGGGAGCTGTTTTTT	TRBV2	TRBJ2-2	.	.
CASSPRRNSPLHF	TGTGCCAGCAGCCCTCGGAGGAATTCACCCCTCCACTTT	TRBV5-5	TRBJ1-6	.	.
CASNRGGYNEQFF	TGCGCCAGCAACCGGGGAGGGTACAATGAGCAGTTCTTC	TRBV5-1	TRBJ2-1	TRBD2	.
CASSLLASYEQYF	TGTGCCAGCAGTTTACTAGCAAGCTACGAGCAGTACTTC	TRBV28	TRBJ2-7	.	.
CASTRGYRGGVEKLFF	TGTGCCAGCACCAGGGGGTACAGGGGAGGAGTCGAAAAACTGTTTTTT	TRBV3-1/TRBV3-2	TRBJ1-4	TRBD1	once
CASSFSQNTEAFF	TGCGCCAGCAGCTTTAGTCAAAACACTGAAGCTTTCTTT	TRBV5-1	TRBJ1-1	.	.
CASSLAEQSETQYF	TGTGCCAGCAGCTTGGCCGAACAGTCCGAGACCCAGTACTTC	TRBV5-5	TRBJ2-5	.	.
CATSDPQGNYGYTF	TGTGCCACCAGTGATCCCCAGGGGAACTATGGCTACACCTTC	TRBV24-1	TRBJ1-2	.	.
CASSLRFREDEQYF	TGCGCCAGCAGCTTGAGATTCAGGGAAGACGAGCAGTACTTC	TRBV5-1	TRBJ2-7	.	.
CASSTGPSGNTIYF	TGCGCCAGCAGCACAGGGCCCTCTGGAAACACCATATATTTT	TRBV5-1	TRBJ1-3	.	.
CASSQDYGTLVTEAFF	TGTGCCAGCAGCCAAGACTATGGCACCCTCGTCACTGAAGCTTTCTTT	TRBV3-1/TRBV3-2	TRBJ1-1	.	.
CASSPPSGWGEQYF	TGTGCCAGCAGCCCCCCTAGCGGATGGGGCGAGCAGTACTTC	TRBV3-1/TRBV3-2	TRBJ2-7	TRBD2	.
CASSYNRRPGSQPQHF	TGTGCCAGCAGTTACAACCGCAGGCCCGGGAGTCAGCCCCAGCATTTT	TRBV6-5	TRBJ1-5	.	.
CASSFTSFGEQYF	TGTGCCAGCAGCTTTACTAGCTTTGGCGAGCAGTACTTC	TRBV11-2	TRBJ2-7	.	.